These 32 T cell receptor beta chains were sequenced from one sample in a study of Tregs in tolerant kidney transplant recipients. Repertoires were generated with immunoSEQ multiplex PCR, while TCRdb's copy carries only in-frame clones and drops some. The sample has roughly 70,000 clones, 87% seen once. The nonmyeloablative bone marrow transplants came from related graft donors, with transient mixed chimerism. The source was CD4+ T cells from blood (PBMCs), collected 6 months after the transplant. Receptors were obtained from a human patient who received a combined kidney and bone marrow transplant. Part of the T cell pool may stem from the graft donor.

The V and J genes are TRBV4-1 and TRBJ2-7; D might be TRBD1 (5 bases). Trimming stripped 1 base from V and 4 bases from J, with 14 bases between. In germline, CDR1 is MGHRA, CDR2 YSYEKL. The CDR3 loop spans 15 amino acids. CDR3 sequence reads: CASSQVDSYTYEQYF. CDR3 DNA sequence: TGCGCCAGCAGCCAAGTAGACAGCTACACATACGAGCAGTACTTC.

The V and J genes are TRBV5-4 and TRBJ2-5; perhaps TRBD1 as D (6 bases). Germline CDR1 SGHNT, CDR2 YYREEE (reference sequence). The CDR3 has 13 amino acids. Trimming shortened V by 5 bases and J by 1 base, and 9 bases separated the two germline ends. The CDR3 region is CASRTDSQETQYF. As DNA, the CDR3 is TGTGCCAGCAGAACGGACAGCCAAGAGACCCAGTACTTC.

The chain uses TRBV7-2 and TRBJ1-2; 11 bases match TRBD1. V dropped 5 bases and J dropped 8; count of bases not matched to a gene: 10. The CDR3 length is 15 residues. CDR1 is SGHTA and CDR2 is FQGNSA in the germline V gene. As DNA, the CDR3 is TGTGCCAGCAGCACCACCGGGACAGGGGGTGAAGGCTACACCTTC. Translated, it gives CASSTTGTGGEGYTF.

This clone came up once. This chain links TRBV5-4 with TRBJ1-2; D gene unclear. The CDR3 extends over 12 amino acids. The V end lost 1 base, the J end lost 5 bases, and 6 bases lay between the germline ends. Germline values: CDR1 SGHNT, CDR2 YYREEE (reference sequence). CDR3 sequence: CASSLRGYGYTF. The CDR3 region has the DNA TGTGCCAGCAGCTTGAGAGGGTATGGCTACACCTTC.

The chain recombines TRBV7-6 with TRBJ2-1; tentatively, D is TRBD1 (6 bases). V dropped 2 bases and J dropped 2 bases, with 16 bases sitting between them. The V gene's germline CDR1 is SGHVS and CDR2 FNYEAQ. The CDR3 is 17 residues long. The DNA for the CDR3 is TGTGCCAGCAGCTTACGACCCTCAGGGGTTGCCTACAATGAGCAGTTCTTC. It encodes CASSLRPSGVAYNEQFF.

The chain joins TRBV27 to TRBJ2-3; 12 bases agree with TRBD2. Unmatched junction bases numbered 10, after V lost 6 bases and J lost 0 bases. Germline V gene lookup returns CDR1 MNHEY and CDR2 SMNVEV (reference sequence). CDR3 size: 18 residues. CDR3: CASRERLAGASSTDTQYF. The CDR3 nucleotides are TGTGCCAGCAGGGAAAGACTAGCGGGGGCCTCTAGCACAGATACGCAGTATTTT.

This clone was seen only a few times. This chain connects TRBV2 to TRBJ1-3, with D unresolved. Germline V gives CDR1 SNHLY, CDR2 FYNNEI. The CDR3 loop spans 13 amino acids. Trimming removed 5 bases from V and 3 bases from J, with 8 bases in between. The CDR3 loop is CASSRSFGNTIYF. The CDR3 nucleotides read TGTGCCAGCAGTCGGAGCTTTGGAAACACCATATATTTT.

The chain has TRBV19 and TRBJ2-1, with 12 bases fitting TRBD2. The CDR3 is 15 amino acids. Germline loops: CDR1 LNHDA, CDR2 SQIVND (reference sequence). V gave up 6 bases and J gave up 9 bases; unmatched junction bases: 9. The CDR3 DNA sequence: TGTGCCAGTAGCCGACTAGCGGGAGTGGAAGGTGAGCAGTTCTTC. Translating it yields CASSRLAGVEGEQFF.

The chain recombines TRBV29-1 with TRBJ2-1, with 7 bases that match TRBD1. The ends lost 6 bases at V and 2 bases at J; junction bases unmatched: 4. The CDR3 contains 13 residues. Germline V gene lookup returns CDR1 SQVTM and CDR2 ANQGSEA. CDR3 region: CSVGTATYNEQFF. The CDR3 coding sequence is TGCAGCGTCGGGACAGCAACCTACAATGAGCAGTTCTTC.

The V call is TRBV5-4, the J call TRBJ2-4, with 7 bases fitting TRBD1. The ends lost 3 bases at V and 6 bases at J; junction bases unmatched: 3. Germline lookup yields CDR1 SGHNT and CDR2 YYREEE (reference sequence). The CDR3 is 13 residues long. In DNA form, the CDR3 reads TGTGCCAGCAGCTACCGGGACAGAAACATTCAGTACTTC. Protein sequence: CASSYRDRNIQYF.

V is TRBV5-5 and J is TRBJ2-5; TRBD2 is a possible D gene (5 bases). The V gene's germline CDR1 is SGHKS and CDR2 YYEKEE (reference sequence). CDR3 length: 16 residues. Trimming cost V 0 bases and J 8 bases, with 20 bases left between them. For the CDR3, the DNA is TGTGCCAGCAGCTTGGGTACGGGATCGGGTACCGGAACCCAGTACTTC. It encodes CASSLGTGSGTGTQYF. Full variable domain (missing parts from reference TRBV5-5 and TRBJ2-5): DAGVTQSPTHLIKTRGQQVTLRCSPISGHKSVSWYQQVLGQGPQFIFQYYEKEERGRGNFPDRFSARQFPNYSSELNVNALLLGDSALYLCASSLGTGSGTGTQYFGPGTRLLVL.

This clone was recorded once. The chain recombines TRBV7-2 with TRBJ2-7, with unresolved D. Trimming left V 3 bases short and J 2 bases short, with 11 bases between. In germline, CDR1 is SGHTA, CDR2 FQGNSA. This CDR3 has 14 residues. CDR3 nucleotide sequence: TGTGCCAGCAGCTTCCTAGGAGAGCCCTACGAGCAGTACTTC. It translates to CASSFLGEPYEQYF.

This clone was picked up one time. The rearrangement links TRBV14 to TRBJ2-7, with 8 nucleotides matching TRBD2. The germline gives CDR1 SGHDN, CDR2 FVKESK. Trimming at V came to 4 bases and at J to 5 bases, leaving 13 bases not matched to a gene. This CDR3 spans 16 amino acids. The CDR3 spells CASSPGGASGIHEQYF. CDR3 nucleotide sequence: TGTGCCAGCAGCCCGGGAGGGGCATCCGGGATACACGAGCAGTACTTC.

The rearrangement joins TRBV9 to TRBJ2-2; 8 bases are shared with TRBD1. This CDR3 spans 15 amino acids. Unmatched junction bases numbered 2, after V lost 3 bases and J lost 1 base. Germline CDR1 is SGDLS and CDR2 is YYNGEE. CDR3 nucleotides: TGTGCCAGCAGCGCGGACAGGGAGAACACCGGGGAGCTGTTTTTT. This gives the protein CASSADRENTGELFF.

The J gene is TRBJ2-1, the V gene TRBV28, with TRBD2 matching 8 bases. J was trimmed by 0 bases and V by 5 bases; bases with no gene match: 6. CDR1 is MDHEN and CDR2 is SYDVKM in the germline V gene. CDR3 length: 16 residues. The CDR3 DNA reads TGTGCCAGCAGTATAGCGGGGAGAGGCTCCTACAATGAGCAGTTCTTC. It yields the protein CASSIAGRGSYNEQFF.

The genes are TRBV4-3 and TRBJ2-7; D might be TRBD1 (6 bases). This CDR3 has 15 residues. Germline CDR1 is LGHNA and CDR2 is YSLEER. Deletions cut 0 bases from V and 4 bases from J, with 13 bases between. The DNA for the CDR3 is TGCGCCAGCAGCCAAGATAGAACAGGGTGGTACGAGCAGTACTTC. Protein product: CASSQDRTGWYEQYF.

This clone was counted between two and nine times. The V call is TRBV5-1, the J call TRBJ2-1; 12 nucleotides agree with TRBD2. CDR1 and CDR2 from the germline V gene are SGHRS and YFSETQ. There are 16 residues in the CDR3. V trimming: 7 bases; J trimming: 4 bases; junction bases outside the gene matches: 9. Here the CDR3 reads CASAQLAGGVYNEQFF. The DNA of the CDR3 is TGCGCCAGCGCCCAACTAGCGGGAGGTGTGTACAATGAGCAGTTCTTC. The complete variable domain, with remaining parts taken from reference TRBV5-1 and TRBJ2-1, reads KAGVTQTPRYLIKTRGQQVTLSCSPISGHRSVSWYQQTPGQGLQFLFEYFSETQRNKGNFPGRFSGRQFSNSRSEMNVSTLELGDSALYLCASAQLAGGVYNEQFFGPGTRLTVL.

The chain uses TRBV7-3 and TRBJ2-3, with 10 nucleotides matching TRBD2. V shed 3 bases and J 6 bases; nucleotides not matched to a gene: 3. Germline V gene data show CDR1 as SGHTA and CDR2 as FQGTGA. The CDR3 covers 14 residues. CDR3 DNA: TGTGCCAGCAGCTTCCTAGCGGGAGATGATACGCAGTATTTT. This gives the protein CASSFLAGDDTQYF. Variable domain in full (rest from reference TRBV7-3 and TRBJ2-3): GAGVSQTPSNKVTEKGKYVELRCDPISGHTALYWYRQSLGQGPEFLIYFQGTGAADDSGLPNDRFFAVRPEGSVSTLKIQRTERGDSAVYLCASSFLAGDDTQYFGPGTRLTVL.

The CDR3 is CASSYRDRGFYGYTF. The DNA of the CDR3 is TGTGCCAGCAGCTACCGGGACAGGGGTTTCTATGGCTACACCTTC. The chain employs TRBV5-4 and TRBJ1-2; 10 nucleotides agree with TRBD1. Germline-derived CDR1 and CDR2 are SGHNT and YYREEE (reference sequence). The CDR3 contains 15 residues. Losses at the gene ends were 3 bases for V and 4 bases for J; bases not matched to a gene: 6.

The chain has TRBV19 and TRBJ1-2; D might be TRBD1 (5 bases). Germline V CDR1 and CDR2: LNHDA, SQIVND (reference sequence). V was pared by 5 bases and J by 2 bases, with 18 bases between. This CDR3 contains 16 residues. CDR3 DNA sequence: TGTGCCAGTAGTTCGGGGGTCTTACAACAAAACTATGGCTACACCTTC. Its protein product is CASSSGVLQQNYGYTF.

The CDR3 region has the DNA TGTGCCAGCAGCCGCGGTTTACAAGAGACCCAGTACTTC. Translating gives CASSRGLQETQYF. V gene TRBV2 combines with J gene TRBJ2-5; D unresolved. Trimming left V 6 bases short and J 2 bases short, with 10 bases between. Germline CDR1 SNHLY, CDR2 FYNNEI. The CDR3 is 13 residues long.

CDR3 protein: CASNRQGRRWEYTGELFF. Here the CDR3 DNA reads TGTGCCAGCAACCGACAGGGACGAAGGTGGGAATATACCGGGGAGCTGTTTTTT. The V and J genes are TRBV5-6 and TRBJ2-2; the match to TRBD1 covers 7 bases. This CDR3 contains 18 residues. Per the germline V gene, CDR1 is SGHDT and CDR2 is YYEEEE. V lost 6 bases to trimming and J lost 5 bases; unmatched junction nucleotides: 19.

This rearrangement joins TRBV27 to TRBJ2-5; the match to TRBD2 covers 12 bases. Germline V lookup: CDR1 MNHEY, CDR2 SMNVEV (reference sequence). The CDR3 is made up of 15 amino acids. With 6 bases clipped from V and 12 bases from J, the junction kept 14 bases outside the gene matches. Here the CDR3 DNA reads TGTGCCAGCAGCCGGGCGGCTAGCGGGAGGGCCAATAAGTACTTC. It encodes CASSRAASGRANKYF.

Concerning this clone: This CDR3 is also generated by other DNA sequences in the sample. This sequence joins TRBV15 and TRBJ1-6; D unclear. The CDR3 is made up of 14 amino acids. Germline CDR1 and CDR2: LNHNV and YYDKDF (reference sequence). V lost 2 bases to trimming and J lost 8 bases, with 10 bases between them. The DNA for the CDR3 is TGTGCCACCAGCAGACGGAACGGGGATTCACCCCTCCACTTT. Protein sequence: CATSRRNGDSPLHF.

CDR3 sequence: CASKGVTDTQYF. CDR3 in DNA: TGTGCCAGCAAGGGAGTGACAGATACGCAGTATTTT. This chain connects TRBV4-2 to TRBJ2-3; D is possibly TRBD2 (5 bases). There are 12 residues in the CDR3. Trimming stripped 7 bases from V and 3 bases from J, with 8 bases between. CDR1 is LGHNA, CDR2 YNFKEQ, per germline.

This clone rates as medium-sized. The chain has TRBV7-9 and TRBJ2-4; D may be TRBD1 (5 bases). V was cut by 5 bases and J by 15 bases, with 17 bases left in between. The CDR3 totals 12 residues. Germline assignment: CDR1 SEHNR and CDR2 FQNEAQ (reference sequence). CDR3 sequence: CASSPGRVGLYF. For the CDR3, the DNA is TGTGCCAGCAGCCCCGGTCGTGTGGGGCTGTACTTC.

The chain couples TRBV29-1 to TRBJ1-1, with 9 nucleotides matching TRBD1. The V and J ends lost 3 bases and 1 base, in that order; junction bases with no gene match: 6. The CDR3 has 15 amino acids. Germline CDR1 and CDR2: SQVTM and ANQGSEA. This CDR3 reads CSVDNRGLRNTEAFF. CDR3 bases: TGCAGCGTTGACAACAGGGGGCTGAGGAACACTGAAGCTTTCTTT. Full variable domain (rest looked up from reference TRBV29-1 and TRBJ1-1): SAVISQKPSRDICQRGTSLTIQCQVDSQVTMMFWYRQQPGQSLTLIATANQGSEATYESGFVIDKFPISRPNLTFSTLTVSNMSPEDSSIYLCSVDNRGLRNTEAFFGQGTRLTVV.

The chain employs TRBV19 and TRBJ2-7, with 11 nucleotides matching TRBD2. Trimming at V came to 5 bases and at J to 0 bases, leaving 6 bases not matched to a gene. Germline V gives CDR1 LNHDA, CDR2 SQIVND (reference sequence). This CDR3 has 16 amino acids. CDR3 in DNA: TGTGCCAGTAGTTTCCGACTAGCGGGGAACTCCTACGAGCAGTACTTC. It specifies CASSFRLAGNSYEQYF.

The chain carries TRBV9 and TRBJ2-1; 10 bases map to TRBD2. J gave up 6 bases and V 2 bases, and 2 bases lay outside the gene matches. The V gene's germline CDR1 is SGDLS and CDR2 YYNGEE. The CDR3 extends over 14 amino acids. The CDR3 sequence: CASSVGLAANEQFF. The CDR3, as DNA: TGTGCCAGCAGCGTTGGACTAGCGGCCAATGAGCAGTTCTTC.

The CDR3 region has the DNA TGTGCCACAAGAACAGGGTCAGATACGCAGTATTTT. Amino acids: CATRTGSDTQYF. The chain has TRBV10-3 and TRBJ2-3, with D possibly matching TRBD1 (6 bases). V was cut by 10 bases and J by 4 bases, with 12 bases left in between. The CDR3 is made up of 12 amino acids. Germline CDR1 is ENHRY and CDR2 is SYGVKD.

This chain connects TRBV19 to TRBJ2-2, with a weak D call TRBD2 (7 bases). This CDR3 comprises 17 residues. Trimming took off 1 base at V and 0 bases at J, with 12 bases between the two ends. The germline V gene encodes CDR1 LNHDA and CDR2 SQIVND (reference sequence). The CDR3 loop is CASSIGGGASNTGELFF. CDR3 in DNA: TGTGCCAGTAGTATAGGAGGGGGGGCCTCGAACACCGGGGAGCTGTTTTTT.

This chain links TRBV9 with TRBJ2-2, with no clear D. Per germline, CDR1 SGDLS and CDR2 YYNGEE. With 3 bases removed from V and 5 bases from J, the gap between germline ends came to 14 bases. CDR3 size: 15 residues. The CDR3 bases are TGTGCCAGCAGCGCTCAAGCCAGCGTAACCGGGGAGCTGTTTTTT. It yields the protein CASSAQASVTGELFF.